This T cell receptor (beta chain) was sequenced for a study of blood T cell repertoires in COVID-19. Study context: Collection of acute and convalescent COVID-19 samples took place in the United States, Italy and Spain. From T cells, B-cell-depleted T cells, or PBMCs came the material, which was cDNA or gDNA.

Unmatched junction bases numbered 4, after V lost 7 bases and J lost 3 bases. The CDR3 is 13 residues long. From germline, CDR1 is SNHLY and CDR2 FYNNEI. Per the study methods: Amplification of reference gene primers was used by the study to estimate nucleated cell counts. Clones were read by immunoSEQ multiplex PCR, and TCRdb kept only the in-frame ones, dropping some. The D gene and trimming were derived from the DNA, and the V and J assignments and clone size from that table. The sample has 150,000 to 200,000 clones; roughly 84% are singletons. What was sequenced was peripheral blood. The chain recombines TRBV2 with TRBJ2-3; 7 bases map to TRBD2. This sequence was found in a woman of 80 years or more with active or convalescent COVID-19. DNA of the CDR3: TGTGCCAGCATGGGGAGGGTGACAGATACGCAGTATTTT. It encodes CASMGRVTDTQYF.